One sample yielded the 30 T cell receptor beta chains listed below, sequenced in a study of blood T cell repertoires in COVID-19. Generated by immunoSEQ multiplex PCR, the TCRdb table keeps only in-frame clones and is missing some. This table holds approximately 360,000 clones, about 90% found once. Sample: PBMCs or T cells enriched from blood (not recorded which). The receptor set was obtained from a man in his forties in a cohort exposed to, infected with or recovered from COVID-19 (not recorded which).

The CDR3, as DNA: TGCAGCGTGACACAGGGGTCGGGCACAGATACGCAGTATTTT. This codes for CSVTQGSGTDTQYF. The chain joins TRBV29-1 to TRBJ2-3, with 7 bases fitting TRBD1. Germline assignment: CDR1 SQVTM and CDR2 ANQGSEA. The CDR3 consists of 14 residues. After removal of 6 bases from V and 1 base from J, the junction contained 7 bases not matched to a gene.

The chain couples TRBV3-1 (or the pseudogene TRBV3-2) to TRBJ2-2; D is uncertain. The CDR3 extends over 11 amino acids. In germline, CDR1 is LGHDT, CDR2 YNNKEL (reference sequence). V lost 8 bases to trimming and J lost 3 bases, with 4 bases between them. Here the CDR3 DNA reads TGTGCCAGCCTACACACCGGGGAGCTGTTTTTT. Translating it yields CASLHTGELFF.

The CDR3 spells CASSQETGSQPQHF. The CDR3 DNA reads TGTGCCAGCAGCCAAGAGACAGGATCCCAGCCCCAGCATTTT. The rearrangement joins TRBV3-1 (or the pseudogene TRBV3-2) to TRBJ1-5; D perhaps matches TRBD1 (6 bases). Trimming removed 0 bases at V and 7 bases at J, with 10 bases between. The CDR3 runs to 14 residues. CDR1 is LGHDT, CDR2 YNNKEL, per germline (reference sequence).

The chain links TRBV28 to TRBJ1-1; D is unclear. Germline CDR1 and CDR2: MDHEN and SYDVKM. This CDR3 comprises 16 residues. Trimming stripped 6 bases from V and 1 base from J, with 18 bases between. The chain's CDR3 is CASRFGVRRENTEAFF. CDR3 DNA sequence: TGTGCCAGCAGGTTCGGGGTCCGTAGGGAGAACACTGAAGCTTTCTTT.

The chain uses TRBV27 and TRBJ2-2; D is possibly TRBD2 (5 bases). Deletions cut 2 bases from V and 7 bases from J, with 20 bases between. CDR3 length: 17 residues. CDR1 is MNHEY, CDR2 SMNVEV, per germline (reference sequence). The CDR3 region has the DNA TGTGCCAGCAGTTTACGGATTAGGGTAGTGGGGAGCGGGGAGCTGTTTTTT. It encodes CASSLRIRVVGSGELFF.

V is TRBV6-1 and J is TRBJ2-3; 8 bases are shared with TRBD2. Germline V gives CDR1 MNHNS, CDR2 SASEGT. V shed 2 bases and J 3 bases; nucleotides not matched to a gene: 4. The CDR3 totals 15 residues. CDR3 nucleotides: TGTGCCAGCAGTGAAACCGGGACTAGAACAGATACGCAGTATTTT. It encodes CASSETGTRTDTQYF.

The CDR3 region has the DNA TGCGCCAGCAGCTTGGCCCCTGGGGTAGCGGGAGGGCAAGAGACCCAGTACTTC. Amino acids: CASSLAPGVAGGQETQYF. The chain combines TRBV5-1 with TRBJ2-5; TRBD2 agrees at 11 bases. The germline CDR1 and CDR2 sequences are SGHRS and YFSETQ. The V gene end was trimmed by 0 bases and the J gene end by 2 bases; junction bases not matched to a gene: 9. The CDR3 consists of 18 residues.

The chain uses TRBV2 and TRBJ2-5, with 10 bases aligning to TRBD2. The V gene's germline CDR1 is SNHLY and CDR2 FYNNEI. The junction had 8 bases not matched to a gene; V was cut back by 5 bases and J by 5 bases. The length of the CDR3 is 15 residues. The CDR3 DNA reads TGTGCCAGCAGTCCACTAGCGGGGAGTTATGAGACCCAGTACTTC. It yields the protein CASSPLAGSYETQYF.

The chain couples TRBV2 to TRBJ2-5; no clear D gene. The CDR3 is 14 residues long. CDR1 and CDR2 from the germline V gene are SNHLY and FYNNEI. The ends were cut back, 6 bases at V and 5 bases at J, with 16 bases in the middle. The CDR3 nucleotides read TGTGCCAGCAGGACCACCCCAGCGTCGGAGACCCAGTACTTC. Protein sequence: CASRTTPASETQYF.

This chain connects TRBV30 to TRBJ1-3; D is uncertain. V was pared by 3 bases and J by 1 base, with 19 bases between. Per the germline V gene, CDR1 is GTSNPN and CDR2 is SVGIG (reference sequence). CDR3 length: 17 residues. DNA for the CDR3: TGTGCCTGGAGGGGCCCCTTGGGCGGGCTTTCTGGAAACACCATATATTTT. It codes for CAWRGPLGGLSGNTIYF.

Here the CDR3 reads CASRGQGRNSPLHF. CDR3 DNA sequence: TGTGCCAGCCGGGGACAGGGAAGGAATTCACCCCTCCACTTT. This rearrangement joins TRBV6-4 to TRBJ1-6, with 9 bases lining up with TRBD1. V shed 8 bases, J shed 7 bases, and the junction held 6 bases outside the gene matches. Germline CDR1 reads MRHNA; CDR2 reads SNTAGT. The CDR3 is 14 residues long.

The rearrangement joins TRBV5-4 to TRBJ2-3, with TRBD2 matching 8 bases. Germline V CDR1 and CDR2: SGHNT, YYREEE (reference sequence). V shed 6 bases and J 4 bases; nucleotides not matched to a gene: 10. The CDR3 runs 15 residues. The CDR3 sequence is CASTPGGGTSDTQYF. The CDR3 region has the DNA TGTGCCAGCACCCCGGGGGGGGGCACCTCAGATACGCAGTATTTT.

Details on this clone: Distinct nucleotide sequences in the sample also encode this CDR3. The rearrangement links TRBV27 to TRBJ1-5, with D possibly TRBD1 on 6 matching bases. Trimming removed 5 bases from V and 2 bases from J, with 10 bases in between. The CDR3 has 14 residues. The germline gives CDR1 MNHEY, CDR2 SMNVEV (reference sequence). This CDR3 is CASSLQGGNQPQHF. In DNA, the CDR3 is TGTGCCAGCAGTCTACAGGGCGGCAATCAGCCCCAGCATTTT.

The chain combines TRBV4-1 with TRBJ2-3, with 9 nucleotides matching TRBD2. Trimming took 6 bases from V and 6 from J; bases not matched to a gene: 10. There are 15 residues in the CDR3. Germline assignment: CDR1 MGHRA and CDR2 YSYEKL. The CDR3 sequence is CASSSGRAVRDTQYF. CDR3 in DNA: TGCGCCAGCAGTAGCGGGAGAGCGGTTAGGGATACGCAGTATTTT.

The V and J genes are TRBV9 and TRBJ2-7; TRBD1 agrees at 9 bases. This CDR3 region has 15 residues. Trimming cost V 5 bases and J 5 bases; bases outside gene matches: 11. Germline V gene data show CDR1 as SGDLS and CDR2 as YYNGEE. The CDR3 DNA reads TGTGCCAGCAGTGAAACCGGGACAGGGACGCACGAGCAGTACTTC. This encodes CASSETGTGTHEQYF.

The V gene is TRBV3-1 (or the pseudogene TRBV3-2), the J gene TRBJ2-7, with 13 nucleotides matching TRBD2. Germline-derived CDR1 and CDR2 are LGHDT and YNNKEL (reference sequence). With V trimmed by 3 bases and J by 6 bases, 11 bases remained unmatched. This CDR3 has 17 amino acids. The CDR3 DNA is TGTGCCAGCAGCCACCGACTAGCGGGAGGTGGCCCTTCCGAGCAGTACTTC. It yields the protein CASSHRLAGGGPSEQYF.

This clone has just a few counts. The chain couples TRBV30 to TRBJ1-4, with a weak D call TRBD1 (5 bases). The CDR3 totals 15 residues. V lost 6 bases and J 8 bases, leaving 22 bases between the germline ends. CDR1 and CDR2 (germline): GTSNPN, SVGIG (reference sequence). CDR3 residues: CACSTGSKIEEKLFF. Here the CDR3 DNA reads TGTGCCTGCAGTACAGGCTCAAAGATTGAGGAAAAACTGTTTTTT. The full variable domain, in which reference TRBV30 and TRBJ1-4 provide the parts outside the CDR3, is SQTIHQWPATLVQPVGSPLSLECTVEGTSNPNLYWYRQAAGRGLQLLFYSVGIGQISSEVPQNLSASRPQDRQFILSSKKLLLSDSGFYLCACSTGSKIEEKLFFGSGTQLSVL.

The chain is built from TRBV21-1 and TRBJ1-4. TRBV21-1 counts as a pseudogene. The CDR3 is made up of 17 amino acids. The CDR3 here is CASSKGRGGNRDEKLFF. CDR3 bases: TGTGCCAGCAGCAAAGGCCGCGGGGGCAACCGGGATGAAAAACTGTTTTTT.

The chain recombines TRBV7-3 with TRBJ2-7, with 8 bases matching TRBD2. The V gene's germline CDR1 is SGHTA and CDR2 FQGTGA. V shed 5 bases, J shed 3 bases, and the junction held 3 bases outside the gene matches. This CDR3 has 13 residues. CDR3: CASSPGGRYEQYF. In nucleotides, the CDR3 is TGTGCCAGCAGCCCGGGAGGGCGCTACGAGCAGTACTTC.

The chain combines TRBV5-1 with TRBJ2-3, with D hard to call. The V gene lost 2 bases and the J gene lost 3 bases, with 10 bases spanning the gap. The CDR3 consists of 14 residues. Germline values: CDR1 SGHRS, CDR2 YFSETQ. The CDR3 is CASSLSSRTDTQYF. For the CDR3, the DNA is TGCGCCAGCAGCTTATCATCTAGGACAGATACGCAGTATTTT.

The V call is TRBV7-2, the J call TRBJ2-4; D gene unclear. Germline values: CDR1 SGHTA, CDR2 FQGNSA. Deletions cut 0 bases from V and 9 bases from J, with 9 bases between. The CDR3 contains 13 residues. The CDR3 nucleotides read TGTGCCAGCAGCTTAGCGGAGCTGGGCATTCAGTACTTC. It specifies CASSLAELGIQYF.

CDR3 bases: TGTGCCAGCAGCAAGGGACTAGCGGGGTACAATGAGCAGTTCTTC. It is translated as CASSKGLAGYNEQFF. The V and J genes are TRBV11-3 and TRBJ2-1, with 13 bases fitting TRBD2. V shed 5 bases and J 4 bases; nucleotides not matched to a gene: 2. There are 15 residues in the CDR3. The germline V gene encodes CDR1 SGHNT and CDR2 YENEEA.

This chain uses TRBV29-1 with TRBJ2-3, with a weak D call TRBD2 (5 bases). The CDR3 covers 12 residues. V was cut by 8 bases and J by 0 bases, with 9 bases left in between. Per germline, CDR1 SQVTM and CDR2 ANQGSEA. The chain's CDR3 is CSQWTSTDTQYF. The CDR3 DNA is TGCAGCCAGTGGACTAGCACAGATACGCAGTATTTT.

The rearrangement links TRBV15 to TRBJ2-3, with TRBD2 matching over 12 bases. Germline lookup yields CDR1 LNHNV and CDR2 YYDKDF (reference sequence). This CDR3 region has 14 residues. V gave up 6 bases and J gave up 6 bases; unmatched junction bases: 4. The DNA for the CDR3 is TGTGCCACCAGACTAGCGGGAGGTGTGGATACGCAGTATTTT. It translates to CATRLAGGVDTQYF.

J is TRBJ2-4 and V is TRBV5-1; D is unresolved. The CDR3 consists of 14 residues. Germline V gene lookup returns CDR1 SGHRS and CDR2 YFSETQ. V lost 4 bases, J lost 0 bases, and 8 bases lay in between. CDR3 DNA: TGCGCCAGCAGCGTAGCCTTAGCCAAAAACATTCAGTACTTC. Protein: CASSVALAKNIQYF.

V usage is TRBV10-2 and J usage is TRBJ2-7; 11 nucleotides match TRBD2. The CDR3 contains 15 residues. The V and J ends lost 6 bases and 0 bases, in that order; junction bases with no gene match: 4. Germline V gene sequence: CDR1 WSHSY, CDR2 SAAADI. CDR3 nucleotides: TGCGCCAGCAGACTCACTAGCGGGAGCTCCTACGAGCAGTACTTC. As protein: CASRLTSGSSYEQYF.

The gene calls are TRBV4-1 and TRBJ1-1; D might be TRBD1 (5 bases). CDR3 length equals 16 residues. Deletions cut 4 bases from V and 3 bases from J, with 18 bases between. In germline, CDR1 is MGHRA, CDR2 YSYEKL. CDR3 residues: CASSPNPGGVDTEAFF. The CDR3 nucleotides read TGCGCCAGCAGCCCGAACCCCGGGGGGGTGGACACTGAAGCTTTCTTT.

The rearrangement uses TRBV27 and TRBJ1-1; 9 bases line up with TRBD1. CDR1 is MNHEY and CDR2 is SMNVEV in the germline V gene (reference sequence). The CDR3 extends over 16 amino acids. With 5 bases clipped from V and 5 bases from J, the junction kept 12 bases outside the gene matches. CDR3 sequence (DNA): TGTGCCAGCAGTGATTATCCCGGGACAGGGCGGACTGAAGCTTTCTTT. Protein: CASSDYPGTGRTEAFF.

The chain links TRBV11-2 to TRBJ2-5; D is unclear. With 5 bases removed from V and 1 base from J, the gap between germline ends came to 8 bases. The CDR3 loop spans 13 amino acids. Looked up from germline, CDR1 is SGHAT and CDR2 is FQNNGV. This chain's CDR3 is CASSPRIQETQYF. For the CDR3, the DNA is TGTGCCAGCAGCCCGCGGATCCAAGAGACCCAGTACTTC.

This chain connects TRBV6-1 to TRBJ2-7, with D hard to call. Trimming pared 0 bases from V and 7 bases from J, leaving 4 bases between. Germline CDR1 reads MNHNS; CDR2 reads SASEGT. The CDR3 is made up of 11 amino acids. CDR3 bases: TGTGCCAGCAGTGAAGCTCGGGAGCAGTACTTC. Translated, it gives CASSEAREQYF.